These 21 T cell receptor beta chains were all obtained from the same sample, sequenced in a study of cytomegalovirus exposure and HLA in healthy donors. PCR amplification relied on 60 Vbeta primers (plus 13 Jbeta primers). This table comes from immunoSEQ multiplex PCR, and its TCRdb copy is limited to in-frame clones, with some not included. The sample has 200,000 to 250,000 clones, about 80% seen once; the top ten hold roughly 0.58%. What was sequenced was PBMCs. These receptors all come from a woman aged 40 to 55 in good health and CMV-seronegative.

V is TRBV9 and J is TRBJ1-2; 10 positions agree with TRBD1. The ends lost 3 bases at V and 11 bases at J; junction bases unmatched: 22. This CDR3 region has 18 residues. Germline loops: CDR1 SGDLS, CDR2 YYNGEE. The CDR3 coding sequence is TGTGCCAGCAGCGGTCTAAGGGACAGGGGAATTTACATGTCTGGGTACACCTTC. It translates to CASSGLRDRGIYMSGYTF.

The chain combines TRBV11-2 with TRBJ1-1; no definite D call. Germline CDR1 SGHAT, CDR2 FQNNGV. V was cut by 1 base and J by 11 bases, with 11 bases left in between. CDR3 length: 12 amino acids. The CDR3 sequence: CASSLAAEVAFF. Here the CDR3 DNA reads TGTGCCAGCAGCTTAGCGGCGGAGGTCGCTTTCTTT.

This clone has just one count. The rearrangement links TRBV6-1 to TRBJ1-2; TRBD1 aligns across 7 bases. Germline V CDR1 and CDR2: MNHNS, SASEGT. The CDR3 has 12 amino acids. V was clipped by 5 bases and J by 4 bases; unmatched bases: 1. CDR3: CASSRDSYGYTF. Written as DNA, the CDR3 is TGTGCCAGCAGTCGGGACAGCTATGGCTACACCTTC.

In this sample, this clone turned up a few times. The rearrangement uses TRBV6-6 and TRBJ1-1, with 8 nucleotides matching TRBD1. There are 14 residues in the CDR3. Trimming took 0 bases from V and 7 from J; bases not matched to a gene: 4. Germline V gene lookup returns CDR1 MNHNY and CDR2 SVGAGI (reference sequence). The CDR3 is CASSYSSDRDEAFF. In DNA, the CDR3 is TGTGCCAGCAGTTACTCCTCGGACAGGGATGAAGCTTTCTTT.

This clone has a single count. The gene calls are TRBV30 and TRBJ1-2; maybe TRBD1 (5 bases). Trimming took off 0 bases at V and 7 bases at J, with 12 bases between the two ends. The length of the CDR3 is 13 residues. Germline lookup yields CDR1 GTSNPN and CDR2 SVGIG (reference sequence). The CDR3 loop reads CAWSVSGAGGYTF. Written as DNA, the CDR3 is TGTGCCTGGAGTGTGAGTGGGGCTGGTGGCTACACCTTC.

V gene TRBV10-3 combines with J gene TRBJ2-7; a possible D gene is TRBD1 (6 bases). Trimming shortened V by 6 bases and J by 2 bases, and 11 bases separated the two germline ends. The CDR3 runs 13 residues. The germline V gene has CDR1 ENHRY and CDR2 SYGVKD. The CDR3 nucleotides read TGTGCCATCAGCGACGGACAGACCTACGAGCAGTACTTC. Translated, it gives CAISDGQTYEQYF.

V and J are TRBV15 and TRBJ2-3; 8 nucleotides line up with TRBD2. The V and J ends lost 0 bases and 4 bases, in that order; junction bases with no gene match: 9. Germline lookup yields CDR1 LNHNV and CDR2 YYDKDF (reference sequence). The CDR3 loop spans 17 amino acids. The chain's CDR3 is CATSRDRGTRTSDTQYF. As DNA, the CDR3 is TGTGCCACCAGCAGAGATCGGGGGACTAGGACCTCAGATACGCAGTATTTT.

This clone appeared once. The V and J genes are TRBV27 and TRBJ1-5, with TRBD1 matching 7 bases. Germline V lookup: CDR1 MNHEY, CDR2 SMNVEV (reference sequence). This CDR3 spans 15 amino acids. V trimming: 0 bases; J trimming: 4 bases; junction bases outside the gene matches: 3. The CDR3 loop reads CASSLSGQPNQPQHF. The CDR3 DNA sequence: TGTGCCAGCAGTTTATCGGGACAGCCGAATCAGCCCCAGCATTTT.

The chain employs TRBV9 and TRBJ1-5; 10 positions agree with TRBD1. V shed 3 bases, J shed 3 bases, and the junction held 3 bases outside the gene matches. Per germline, CDR1 SGDLS and CDR2 YYNGEE. This CDR3 has 15 amino acids. The CDR3 DNA sequence: TGTGCCAGCAGCGAAGGACAGGGGGACAATCAGCCCCAGCATTTT. Translation: CASSEGQGDNQPQHF.

The rearrangement links TRBV7-2 to TRBJ1-2, with 9 bases that match TRBD1. With 0 bases clipped from V and 8 bases from J, the junction kept 7 bases outside the gene matches. This CDR3 contains 15 residues. Germline values: CDR1 SGHTA, CDR2 FQGNSA. CDR3 sequence: CASSLAGGTGIGYTF. The CDR3 nucleotides read TGTGCCAGCAGCTTAGCCGGCGGGACAGGGATCGGCTACACCTTC.

This chain joins TRBV10-3 and TRBJ1-2, with TRBD1 identical over 8 bases. This CDR3 contains 12 residues. Germline values: CDR1 ENHRY, CDR2 SYGVKD. The ends lost 11 bases at V and 3 bases at J; junction bases unmatched: 5. The CDR3 nucleotides read TGTGCCGGACAGGGAGGCGACTATGGCTACACCTTC. It specifies CAGQGGDYGYTF.

J is TRBJ1-2 and V is TRBV5-1; D uncertain. The CDR3 covers 16 residues. V was clipped by 0 bases and J by 3 bases, with 15 bases between them. Germline values: CDR1 SGHRS, CDR2 YFSETQ. For the CDR3, the DNA is TGCGCCAGCAGCTTGGATTCCGGCAGGCTCTACTATGGCTACACCTTC. Encoded protein: CASSLDSGRLYYGYTF.

The V gene is TRBV5-8, the J gene TRBJ2-7; possible D gene TRBD1, 5 bases. The CDR3 covers 14 residues. The germline CDR1 and CDR2 sequences are SGHTS and YDEGEE. The V gene lost 0 bases and the J gene lost 2 bases, with 9 bases spanning the gap. The CDR3 DNA is TGTGCCAGCAGCTTGGGGGGCTTCGCCTACGAGCAGTACTTC. Translated: CASSLGGFAYEQYF.

This chain links TRBV6-5 with TRBJ1-3; 9 bases align to TRBD1. Germline CDR1 and CDR2: MNHEY and SVGAGI. This CDR3 contains 16 residues. V shed 0 bases, J shed 4 bases, and the junction held 4 bases outside the gene matches. CDR3 in DNA: TGTGCCAGCAGTTACTCAGTGGGACAGGGAGGAAACACCATATATTTT. Its protein product is CASSYSVGQGGNTIYF.

V gene TRBV2 combines with J gene TRBJ2-2; D is uncertain. The germline V gene encodes CDR1 SNHLY and CDR2 FYNNEI. Trimming left V 8 bases short and J 5 bases short, with 15 bases between. This CDR3 has 14 residues. The CDR3 region is CASCLEASTGELFF. DNA for the CDR3: TGTGCCAGCTGTCTAGAGGCATCAACCGGGGAGCTGTTTTTT. The full variable domain, with the rest looked up from reference TRBV2 and TRBJ2-2, is EPEVTQTPSHQVTQMGQEVILRCVPISNHLYFYWYRQILGQKVEFLVSFYNNEISEKSEIFDDQFSVERPDGSNFTLKIRSTKLEDSAMYFCASCLEASTGELFFGEGSRLTVL.

The chain carries TRBV27 and TRBJ2-3; 8 bases align to TRBD1. Per the germline V gene, CDR1 is MNHEY and CDR2 is SMNVEV (reference sequence). J gave up 1 base and V 3 bases, and 3 bases lay outside the gene matches. This CDR3 has 15 residues. The CDR3 DNA reads as TGTGCCAGCAGTTTCCAGACAGGGGGCACAGATACGCAGTATTTT. Translated: CASSFQTGGTDTQYF.

The rearrangement joins TRBV7-2 to TRBJ1-4; D not certain. The CDR3 consists of 14 residues. Germline lookup yields CDR1 SGHTA and CDR2 FQGNSA. Trimming left V 4 bases short and J 0 bases short, with 6 bases between. The CDR3 spells CASSSGATNEKLFF. CDR3 bases: TGTGCCAGCAGCTCCGGTGCAACTAATGAAAAACTGTTTTTT.

The chain employs TRBV5-6 and TRBJ1-1, with a weak D call TRBD1 (6 bases). Trimming removed 3 bases at V and 8 bases at J, with 11 bases between. Germline V gives CDR1 SGHDT, CDR2 YYEEEE. This CDR3 is 12 amino acids long. This CDR3 is CASSYTGREAFF. The CDR3, as DNA: TGTGCCAGCAGCTACACAGGGCGAGAAGCTTTCTTT.

As for this clone: The germline gene is not matched at one end of the junction; a read error may be the cause. This chain links TRBV7-7 with TRBJ1-1; 9 nucleotides line up with TRBD1. The CDR3 loop spans 13 amino acids. Germline values: CDR1 SSHAT, CDR2 FNYEAQ (reference sequence). The CDR3 nucleotides read TGTGCTAGCAGCTTAGGACAGGGGACTGAAGCTTTCTTT. It codes for CASSLGQGTEAFF.

The CDR3 is CASSASHACRDNEQFF. CDR3 nucleotides: TGTGCCAGCAGCGCATCTCATGCTTGCCGGGACAATGAGCAGTTCTTC. The rearrangement links TRBV21-1 to TRBJ2-1; TRBD2, as called in the table, went unchecked against the DNA. TRBV21-1 is a known pseudogene. The CDR3 consists of 16 residues.

CDR3 in DNA: TGCGCCAGCAGCTCTGGCCCCAGGGAAGGGGACACCGGGGAGCTGTTTTTT. Protein: CASSSGPREGDTGELFF. The chain couples TRBV5-1 to TRBJ2-2, with a tentative D call TRBD1 (5 bases). V lost 3 bases, J lost 3 bases, and 18 bases lay in between. The CDR3 totals 17 residues. Germline CDR1 SGHRS, CDR2 YFSETQ. Filled out from reference TRBV5-1 and TRBJ2-2, the complete variable domain reads KAGVTQTPRYLIKTRGQQVTLSCSPISGHRSVSWYQQTPGQGLQFLFEYFSETQRNKGNFPGRFSGRQFSNSRSEMNVSTLELGDSALYLCASSSGPREGDTGELFFGEGSRLTVL.